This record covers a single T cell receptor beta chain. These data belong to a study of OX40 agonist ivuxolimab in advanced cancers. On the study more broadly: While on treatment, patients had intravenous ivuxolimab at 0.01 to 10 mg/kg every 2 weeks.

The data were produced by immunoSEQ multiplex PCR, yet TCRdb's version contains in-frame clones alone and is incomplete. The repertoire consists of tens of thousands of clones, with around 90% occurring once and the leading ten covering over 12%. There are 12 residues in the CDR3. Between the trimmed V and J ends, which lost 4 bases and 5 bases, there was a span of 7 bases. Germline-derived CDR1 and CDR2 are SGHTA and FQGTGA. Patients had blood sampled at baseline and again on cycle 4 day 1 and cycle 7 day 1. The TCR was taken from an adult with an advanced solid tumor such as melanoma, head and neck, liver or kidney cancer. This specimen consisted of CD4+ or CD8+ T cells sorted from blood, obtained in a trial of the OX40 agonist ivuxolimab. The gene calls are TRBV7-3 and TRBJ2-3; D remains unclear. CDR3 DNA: TGTGCCAGCAGCTACATAGGAGATACGCAGTATTTT. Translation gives CASSYIGDTQYF. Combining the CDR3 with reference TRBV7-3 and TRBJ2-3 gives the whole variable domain GAGVSQTPSNKVTEKGKYVELRCDPISGHTALYWYRQSLGQGPEFLIYFQGTGAADDSGLPNDRFFAVRPEGSVSTLKIQRTERGDSAVYLCASSYIGDTQYFGPGTRLTVL.